The rows below give T cell receptor beta chains drawn from one sample of a study of blood T cell repertoires in COVID-19. Only in-frame clones appear in the TCRdb table, and some are missing; sequencing was by immunoSEQ multiplex PCR. In the table there are some 230,000 clones, about 80% of which are singletons. Sample: peripheral blood. These receptors were taken from a woman aged 45-59 years with acute or convalescent COVID-19. CDR3s include the opening cysteine and the closing phenylalanine or tryptophan. The order of the fields is V gene, D gene, clone size, J gene, CDR3 protein, CDR3 DNA. A D gene is named only where the DNA matches it firmly. Size is stated for part of the rows, as once, few or many counts, or as a class when the clone is expanded.

TRBV4-2,TRBD2,-,TRBJ2-1,CASSPLIAGVNNEQFF,TGTGCCAGCAGCCCCTTGATAGCGGGGGTAAACAATGAGCAGTTCTTC
TRBV7-9,-,few,TRBJ1-6,CASSLFSSYNSPLHF,TGTGCCAGCAGCTTATTCAGCTCCTATAATTCACCCCTCCACTTT
TRBV19,-,-,TRBJ1-3,CASSPGHSGNTIYF,TGTGCCAGTAGTCCCGGACACTCTGGAAACACCATATATTTT
TRBV2,-,-,TRBJ1-1,CASSGTTATEAFF,TGTGCCAGCAGTGGGACGACAGCCACTGAAGCTTTCTTT
TRBV24-1,-,-,TRBJ1-1,CATRAGWDTEAFF,TGTGCCACCAGGGCCGGGTGGGACACTGAAGCTTTCTTT
TRBV5-4,-,-,TRBJ2-3,CASSSPEADTQYF,TGTGCCAGCAGCTCGCCCGAGGCAGATACGCAGTATTTT
TRBV20-1,-,-,TRBJ2-1,CSASGASNEQFF,TGCAGTGCTAGTGGAGCGTCCAATGAGCAGTTCTTC
TRBV5-6,-,few,TRBJ1-2,CASSRLELDYGYTF,TGTGCCAGCAGCCGGCTGGAGCTTGACTATGGCTACACCTTC
TRBV30,TRBD1,-,TRBJ1-4,CAWSRRGQVEKLFF,TGTGCCTGGAGTAGGAGGGGGCAAGTGGAAAAACTGTTTTTT
TRBV5-1,-,-,TRBJ1-2,CASNSGGKNYGYTF,TGCGCCAGCAACTCGGGGGGTAAGAACTATGGCTACACCTTC
TRBV24-1,-,-,TRBJ1-5,CATRPTGNNQPQHF,TGTGCCACCAGACCGACAGGTAACAATCAGCCCCAGCATTTT
TRBV6-1,TRBD1,once,TRBJ2-7,CASRPTGAIYEQYF,TGTGCCAGCAGACCCACAGGGGCGATCTACGAGCAGTACTTC
TRBV6-2/TRBV6-3,-,many,TRBJ2-2,CASSSTGTTGELFF,TGTGCCAGCAGTTCTACCGGGACAACCGGGGAGCTGTTTTTT
TRBV6-1,-,-,TRBJ1-6,CASSEYWRGGSPLHF,TGTGCCAGCAGTGAATATTGGAGGGGGGGCTCACCCCTCCACTTT
TRBV19,-,many,TRBJ1-2,CASSSGTFGYTF,TGTGCCAGTAGTTCCGGGACTTTCGGCTACACCTTC
TRBV7-3,TRBD2,-,TRBJ2-3,CASSLLGTREDTQYF,TGTGCCAGCAGCTTACTCGGGACTAGAGAAGATACGCAGTATTTT
TRBV15,-,once,TRBJ2-3,CATSGSSGYDTQYF,TGTGCCACCAGCGGAAGTTCAGGGTACGATACGCAGTATTTT
TRBV14,-,-,TRBJ2-1,CASSPPSVYSYNEQFF,TGTGCCAGCAGCCCCCCTAGCGTCTACTCCTACAATGAGCAGTTCTTC
TRBV2,-,many,TRBJ2-1,CASKNRLYNEQFF,TGTGCCAGCAAAAACAGGCTCTACAATGAGCAGTTCTTC
TRBV12-3/TRBV12-4,-,-,TRBJ2-5,CASSKNRETQYF,TGTGCCAGCAGCAAGAACCGGGAGACCCAGTACTTC
TRBV30,-,-,TRBJ1-5,CAWSAQGNQPQHF,TGTGCCTGGAGTGCCCAGGGCAATCAGCCCCAGCATTTT
TRBV9,-,-,TRBJ1-2,CASRREPGFGGYTF,TGTGCCAGCAGGAGGGAGCCGGGGTTCGGCGGCTACACCTTC
TRBV28,-,once,TRBJ1-2,CASRTNGWESNHTF,TGTGCCAGCAGGACCAACGGCTGGGAGAGCAACCACACCTTC
TRBV12-3/TRBV12-4,TRBD2,-,TRBJ2-7,CASRTSVAYEQYF,TGTGCCAGCAGGACTAGCGTAGCCTACGAGCAGTACTTC
TRBV27,-,-,TRBJ2-1,CASSLSRYNEQFF,TGTGCCAGCAGTTTAAGTAGATACAATGAGCAGTTCTTC
TRBV25-1,TRBD1,-,TRBJ2-7,CASSNAPGQNYEQYF,TGTGCCAGCAGTAATGCCCCGGGACAGAACTACGAGCAGTACTTC
TRBV10-2,TRBD2,-,TRBJ2-1,CASRLQGLAGRGPYNEQFF,TGCGCCAGCAGACTCCAGGGACTAGCGGGAAGGGGGCCCTACAATGAGCAGTTCTTC
TRBV30,-,few,TRBJ1-2,CAGTISGWYGYTF,TGTGCCGGAACTATTTCAGGGTGGTATGGCTACACCTTC
TRBV28,-,-,TRBJ2-3,CASSSVTITDTQYF,TGTGCCAGCAGTTCAGTCACCATCACAGATACGCAGTATTTT
TRBV6-5,-,-,TRBJ2-5,CASSYEADQETQYF,TGTGCCAGCAGTTACGAGGCTGATCAAGAGACCCAGTACTTC
TRBV10-2,TRBD2,-,TRBJ2-7,CASSELALAGREQYF,TGCGCCAGCAGTGAGTTGGCACTAGCGGGACGAGAGCAGTACTTC
TRBV9,-,-,TRBJ2-7,CASSAGTESSYEQYF,TGTGCCAGCAGCGCTGGAACAGAGAGCTCCTACGAGCAGTACTTC
TRBV6-5,-,-,TRBJ2-1,CASSPRPNEQFF,TGTGCCAGCAGTCCTCGTCCCAATGAGCAGTTCTTC
TRBV3-1/TRBV3-2,-,-,TRBJ1-4,CASSQESRGTNEKLFF,TGTGCCAGCAGCCAAGAATCCAGGGGAACTAATGAAAAACTGTTTTTT
TRBV5-1,TRBD1,-,TRBJ1-1,CASSGGQGVMNTEAFF,TGCGCCAGCAGCGGGGGACAGGGAGTAATGAACACTGAAGCTTTCTTT
TRBV5-1,TRBD1,-,TRBJ1-2,CASSPGTGDYGYTF,TGCGCCAGCAGCCCGGGTACAGGGGACTATGGCTACACCTTC
TRBV27,-,-,TRBJ2-5,CASSYLDSRIETQYF,TGTGCCAGCAGTTACTTGGACAGTCGAATAGAGACCCAGTACTTC